This T cell receptor beta chain was identified in a study of memory CD4+ T cells and cytomegalovirus serostatus. Study details: This sample comes from healthy Belgian adults, eight to ten CMV seropositive, around 26 seronegative.

Here immunoSEQ multiplex PCR was the method, and the copy in TCRdb shows in-frame clones only, minus some. The sample carries around 45,000 clones, around 70% recorded once. Single viable CD3+CD4+CD8-CD45RO+ cells were sorted as the memory CD4+ T cells. Positive selection with CD4 microbeads enriched total CD4+ T cells. On this clone itself: Its antigen is undetermined.

Trimming took 6 bases from V and 4 from J; bases not matched to a gene: 7. The CDR3 is made up of 16 amino acids. In germline, CDR1 is SNHLY, CDR2 FYNNEI. Study-level results: CMV serostatus prediction reached median AUC about 0.95, or 0.9 with US-trained model. CD4+ memory repertoires contained about 40% of the roughly 160 reported CMV TCRbeta sequences.

This TCR derives from an adult in good health and CMV-seropositive. The chain is built from TRBV2 and TRBJ2-7; 15 positions match TRBD2. The specimen sequenced was memory CD4+ T cells from blood. CDR3 in DNA: TGTGCCAGCAGGGCCGGGACTAGCGGGGGGTTTTACGAGCAGTACTTC. The encoded protein is CASRAGTSGGFYEQYF. The full variable domain, its missing parts supplied by reference TRBV2 and TRBJ2-7, is EPEVTQTPSHQVTQMGQEVILRCVPISNHLYFYWYRQILGQKVEFLVSFYNNEISEKSEIFDDQFSVERPDGSNFTLKIRSTKLEDSAMYFCASRAGTSGGFYEQYFGPGTRLTVT.